This TCR beta chain was documented in a study of T cells after yellow fever vaccination. V was clipped by 4 bases and J by 5 bases; unmatched bases: 11. The CDR3 is made up of 16 amino acids. Germline V lookup: CDR1 LNHDA, CDR2 SQIVND (reference sequence). TCR cDNA, made by 5'RACE template switching, carried an added universal primer site and UMIs. Each CDR3 protein is one row after TCRdb ran MiXCR on the 5' RACE reads. The data show roughly 160,000 distinct CDR3 sequences, almost 7% seen once. This clonotype was observed a few times. The sequences come from CD4+ T cells sorted from PBMCs, collected 5 days after the first yellow fever vaccination. The chain joins TRBV19 to TRBJ2-3; 8 bases are a match to TRBD1. The TCR comes from a man in his late teens or twenties who received the YFV17D yellow fever vaccine. DNA of the CDR3: TGTGCCAGTAGTACGCCCCGAGACAGGGGTGGAGATACGCAGTATTTT. This translates into CASSTPRDRGGDTQYF.